The T cell receptor beta chain described here comes from a study of OX40 agonist ivuxolimab in advanced cancers. For the study at large: Hepatocellular carcinoma, melanoma, renal cell or head and neck cancer was diagnosed in the dose-escalation patients. Participants averaged approximately 65 years of age (range about 23 to 80) and were roughly 80% male.

Some clones are missing from TCRdb's copy, which holds only in-frame ones; the method was immunoSEQ multiplex PCR. The sample includes about 73,000 clones, under 90% of them seen just once. Germline V CDR1 and CDR2: SGHRS, YFSETQ. The junction had 5 bases not matched to a gene; V was cut back by 2 bases and J by 2 bases. The CDR3 loop spans 16 amino acids. The rearrangement joins TRBV5-1 to TRBJ2-7; 12 nucleotides align to TRBD2. The receptor was isolated from an adult with an advanced solid tumor such as melanoma, head and neck, liver or kidney cancer. The sequencing here drew on CD4+ or CD8+ T cells sorted from blood, taken in a trial of the OX40 agonist ivuxolimab. CDR3 DNA: TGCGCCAGCAGCTTAATGACTAGCGGGGGCACCTACGAGCAGTACTTC. Its translation is CASSLMTSGGTYEQYF.